Listed here are 29 T cell receptor beta chains from one sample, sequenced in a study of CD8 T cells in ankylosing spondylitis. TCRdb reprocessed the 5' RACE reads via MiXCR and lists one record per CDR3 protein. The repertoire holds about 30,000 distinct CDR3 sequences, with about 14% as singletons. Source material: blood. These TCRs come from a male donor with ankylosing spondylitis or in good health (not recorded which).

The V call is TRBV5-1, the J call TRBJ2-3; 11 bases line up with TRBD2. Germline V gene sequence: CDR1 SGHRS, CDR2 YFSETQ. The trim removed 4 bases at V and 5 bases at J, leaving 3 bases unmatched. The CDR3 is made up of 14 amino acids. Here the CDR3 reads CASSTGTSGDTQYF. CDR3 in DNA: TGCGCCAGCAGCACTGGGACTAGCGGAGATACGCAGTATTTT.

The chain couples TRBV4-3 to TRBJ2-2, with 9 nucleotides matching TRBD1. This CDR3 region has 15 residues. The J segment lost 4 bases and the V segment lost 4 bases, leaving 4 bases of the junction unmatched. CDR1 and CDR2 from the germline V gene are LGHNA and YSLEER. The DNA of the CDR3 is TGCGCCAGCAGCCGGGACAGGGTGGGCACCGGGGAGCTGTTTTTT. This translates into CASSRDRVGTGELFF.

V gene TRBV29-1 combines with J gene TRBJ2-7; D may match TRBD1 or TRBD2 (5 bases each). CDR3 size: 13 residues. Deletions cut 4 bases from V and 0 bases from J, with 10 bases between. Germline V gene data show CDR1 as SQVTM and CDR2 as ANQGSEA. CDR3 coding DNA: TGCAGCGTTGCAGGGAGAGGCTCCTACGAGCAGTACTTC. It codes for CSVAGRGSYEQYF.

This clonotype has only a few counts. V and J are TRBV16 and TRBJ2-7; 7 bases align to TRBD1. Germline V gene data show CDR1 as KGHSY and CDR2 as FQNENV. The CDR3 length is 15 residues. The V segment lost 1 base and the J segment 3 bases; nucleotides outside the gene matches: 6. The CDR3 loop is CASSQWAAGGYEQYF. The CDR3 bases are TGTGCCAGCAGCCAATGGGCGGCAGGGGGCTACGAGCAGTACTTC.

This clonotype has more than one count but fewer than ten. The rearrangement uses TRBV7-3 and TRBJ2-7; 7 bases line up with TRBD2. Germline V gene lookup returns CDR1 SGHTA and CDR2 FQGTGA. V lost 3 bases and J lost 4; bases outside the gene matches: 3. CDR3 length equals 13 residues. The CDR3 region has the DNA TGTGCCAGCAGCTTTCAAGCGGGATACGAGCAGTACTTC. Residues: CASSFQAGYEQYF.

The rearrangement links TRBV7-9 to TRBJ1-4; D unclear. CDR1 and CDR2 (germline): SEHNR, FQNEAQ (reference sequence). V lost 1 base and J lost 8, with 14 bases in between. This CDR3 contains 15 residues. The CDR3 region has the DNA TGTGCCAGCAGCTTAGGTTCCCGAGTAAAAGAAAAACTGTTTTTT. This sequence encodes CASSLGSRVKEKLFF.

This clonotype has a handful of counts. The J gene is TRBJ2-2, the V gene TRBV7-9; D unclear. The V gene lost 1 base and the J gene lost 4 bases, with 4 bases spanning the gap. This CDR3 contains 13 residues. The V gene's germline CDR1 is SEHNR and CDR2 FQNEAQ (reference sequence). The CDR3, as DNA: TGTGCCAGCAGCTTAGAGCGCACCGGGGAGCTGTTTTTT. It translates to CASSLERTGELFF. Looking up the rest from reference TRBV7-9 and TRBJ2-2 gives the full variable domain: DTGVSQNPRHKITKRGQNVTFRCDPISEHNRLYWYRQTLGQGPEFLTYFQNEAQLEKSRLLSDRFSAERPKGSFSTLEIQRTEQGDSAMYLCASSLERTGELFFGEGSRLTVL.

V usage is TRBV29-1 and J usage is TRBJ2-1; D is possibly TRBD1 (6 bases). From germline, CDR1 is SQVTM and CDR2 ANQGSEA. The germline V and J ends were trimmed by 5 bases and 1 base, with 15 bases remaining between them. The length of the CDR3 is 15 residues. CDR3 DNA sequence: TGCAGCGTTACCCCAGGGGTTAAGTCCTACAATGAGCAGTTCTTC. This translates into CSVTPGVKSYNEQFF.

The chain employs TRBV11-2 and TRBJ2-7, with D maybe TRBD2 (6 bases). The CDR3 length is 15 residues. Germline-derived CDR1 and CDR2 are SGHAT and FQNNGV. V was shortened by 5 bases and J by 0 bases, with 14 bases between the two germline ends. The chain's CDR3 is CASSPWGVRSYEQYV. CDR3 sequence (DNA): TGTGCCAGCAGCCCTTGGGGGGTTCGCTCCTACGAGCAGTACGTC.

The chain combines TRBV6-1 with TRBJ1-1; possibly TRBD1 for D (6 bases). The CDR3 has 14 amino acids. Deletions cut 1 base from V and 11 bases from J, with 17 bases between. The germline V gene has CDR1 MNHNS and CDR2 SASEGT. DNA for the CDR3: TGTGCCAGCAGTGAAGATTGGGGTGGGACAAGGGCTTTCTTT. Amino acids: CASSEDWGGTRAFF.

The chain joins TRBV20-1 to TRBJ1-1; tentative D call: TRBD1 (6 bases). The CDR3 covers 12 residues. V was cut by 1 base and J by 4 bases, with 7 bases left in between. Germline CDR1 DFQATT, CDR2 SNEGSKA (reference sequence). The CDR3 DNA sequence: TGCAGTGCTAGAGGAGGGGGCACTGAAGCTTTCTTT. Translating gives CSARGGGTEAFF.

The chain joins TRBV20-1 to TRBJ2-1; 13 bases map to TRBD2. Trimming took 0 bases from V and 10 from J; bases not matched to a gene: 9. The germline CDR1 and CDR2 sequences are DFQATT and SNEGSKA (reference sequence). This CDR3 comprises 16 residues. As DNA, the CDR3 is TGCAGTGCTAGAGACCCCGGACTAGCGGGAGTTAGCGAGCAGTTCTTC. It specifies CSARDPGLAGVSEQFF.

This sequence joins TRBV4-1 and TRBJ1-1, with 7 bases lining up with TRBD1. The J segment lost 3 bases and the V segment lost 5 bases, leaving 6 bases of the junction unmatched. CDR3 length equals 14 residues. CDR1 MGHRA and CDR2 YSYEKL come from the germline V gene. CDR3 sequence: CASSYNRGDTEAFF. The CDR3 DNA is TGCGCCAGCAGCTATAACAGGGGAGACACTGAAGCTTTCTTT.

The chain carries TRBV28 and TRBJ1-1; a possible D gene is TRBD1 (6 bases). Germline V lookup: CDR1 MDHEN, CDR2 SYDVKM. The V gene lost 6 bases and the J gene lost 8 bases, with 16 bases spanning the gap. The CDR3 length is 13 residues. As DNA, the CDR3 is TGTGCCAGCAGATCCACAGGGCGTACCGAAGCTTTCTTT. Protein: CASRSTGRTEAFF.

This clonotype was observed a handful of times. The chain carries TRBV5-1 and TRBJ2-5, with D perhaps TRBD2 (5 bases). This CDR3 comprises 16 residues. V was cut by 1 base and J by 0 bases, with 13 bases left in between. Germline V CDR1 and CDR2: SGHRS, YFSETQ. Here the CDR3 reads CASSLQPGNNQETQYF. The CDR3 coding sequence is TGCGCCAGCAGCTTGCAGCCGGGAAATAACCAAGAGACCCAGTACTTC.

The rearrangement links TRBV12-3 or TRBV12-4 to TRBJ2-3; D unclear. CDR3 length: 14 residues. The V end was cut by 6 bases, the J end by 5 bases, with 15 bases between. DNA of the CDR3: TGTGCCAGCAGGCCTAGTGGGAATCGAGATACGCAGTATTTT. This codes for CASRPSGNRDTQYF.

This clonotype was found many times. This sequence joins TRBV7-2 and TRBJ2-4; 7 bases are shared with TRBD1. The CDR3 sequence is 15 residues long. V trimming: 4 bases; J trimming: 4 bases; junction bases outside the gene matches: 7. The germline V gene has CDR1 SGHTA and CDR2 FQGNSA. DNA for the CDR3: TGTGCCAGCAGCTCGACGATGGACAGGAAAAACATTCAGTACTTC. Amino acids: CASSSTMDRKNIQYF.

This clonotype has just one count. V usage is TRBV29-1 and J usage is TRBJ2-3, with 12 nucleotides matching TRBD1. Trimming cost V 8 bases and J 2 bases; bases outside gene matches: 2. The germline V gene encodes CDR1 SQVTM and CDR2 ANQGSEA. The CDR3 consists of 13 residues. CDR3 bases: TGCAGCTGGGGACAGGGGGCCACAGATACGCAGTATTTT. This gives the protein CSWGQGATDTQYF.

This clonotype was found a few times. The genes are TRBV10-3 and TRBJ2-7, with D possibly called TRBD1 or TRBD2 (5 bases each). CDR1 and CDR2 from the germline V gene are ENHRY and SYGVKD. V gave up 8 bases and J gave up 0 bases, with 11 bases separating them. This CDR3 has 13 residues. DNA of the CDR3: TGTGCCATCGGTGGGACCAGCTCCTACGAGCAGTACTTC. Its translation: CAIGGTSSYEQYF.

The chain recombines TRBV3-1 with TRBJ1-4, with unresolved D. The CDR3 extends over 15 amino acids. Germline V lookup: CDR1 LGHDT, CDR2 YNNKEL (reference sequence). V was pared by 1 base and J by 5 bases, with 11 bases between. Here the CDR3 DNA reads TGTGCCAGCAGCCAAGCATGGGCAGGAAATGAAAAACTGTTTTTT. This encodes CASSQAWAGNEKLFF.

The chain carries TRBV12-3 or TRBV12-4 and TRBJ2-1; TRBD2 aligns across 8 bases. V was clipped by 4 bases and J by 2 bases; unmatched bases: 1. The CDR3 covers 14 residues. The CDR3 here is CASSYGRAYNEQFF. Written as DNA, the CDR3 is TGTGCCAGCAGTTACGGGAGGGCCTACAATGAGCAGTTCTTC.

This clonotype was counted ten times or more. The chain carries TRBV3-1 and TRBJ2-5, with a possible D match to TRBD2 (5 bases). Germline loops: CDR1 LGHDT, CDR2 YNNKEL (reference sequence). The CDR3 consists of 13 residues. V was cut by 2 bases and J by 2 bases, with 6 bases left in between. The CDR3 loop is CASSQPGQETQYF. As DNA, the CDR3 is TGTGCCAGCAGCCAACCGGGGCAAGAGACCCAGTACTTC.

The chain joins TRBV12-3 or TRBV12-4 to TRBJ2-2; D may correspond to TRBD1 or TRBD2 (5 bases each). This CDR3 region has 12 residues. Trimming took 8 bases from V and 7 from J, leaving 11 bases between them. The CDR3 DNA reads as TGTGCCAGCCAACGGGGCGGCGGGGAGCTGTTTTTT. Encoded protein: CASQRGGGELFF.

The chain joins TRBV20-1 to TRBJ1-4; D is perhaps TRBD1 (5 bases). V lost 6 bases and J lost 3, with 14 bases in between. Germline V gene sequence: CDR1 DFQATT, CDR2 SNEGSKA (reference sequence). The CDR3 is made up of 14 amino acids. CDR3 sequence (DNA): TGCAGTGCCGTTGGGGGTAGGCCTAATGAAAAACTGTTTTTT. Its translation is CSAVGGRPNEKLFF.

The chain employs TRBV20-1 and TRBJ2-7; D unresolved. Germline V gene lookup returns CDR1 DFQATT and CDR2 SNEGSKA (reference sequence). Trimming stripped 0 bases from V and 0 bases from J, with 9 bases between. This CDR3 is 14 amino acids long. CDR3 coding DNA: TGCAGTGCTAGAGAGTATGGGATCTCCTACGAGCAGTACTTC. Its protein is CSAREYGISYEQYF.

This clonotype occurred a few times. The chain couples TRBV12-3 or TRBV12-4 to TRBJ1-4; 7 bases match TRBD1. V trimming: 6 bases; J trimming: 3 bases; junction bases outside the gene matches: 10. CDR3 length: 16 residues. DNA for the CDR3: TGTGCCAGCAGCCACCGACAGGGAAGGGCTAATGAAAAACTGTTTTTT. Residues: CASSHRQGRANEKLFF.

This clonotype was observed a few times. The chain links TRBV7-2 to TRBJ2-1; D ambiguous. The CDR3 runs to 13 residues. The ends were cut back, 4 bases at V and 4 bases at J, with 8 bases in the middle. The germline gives CDR1 SGHTA, CDR2 FQGNSA. CDR3 DNA: TGTGCCAGCAGCTCGGCGCAGTACAATGAGCAGTTCTTC. Its translation is CASSSAQYNEQFF. The full variable domain, rest sourced from reference TRBV7-2 and TRBJ2-1, is GAGVSQSPSNKVTEKGKDVELRCDPISGHTALYWYRQSLGQGLEFLIYFQGNSAPDKSGLPSDRFSAERTGGSVSTLTIQRTQQEDSAVYLCASSSAQYNEQFFGPGTRLTVL.

CDR3 sequence: CAISDLLGGLAGVSGGELFF. CDR3 nucleotide sequence: TGTGCCATCAGTGACCTACTTGGGGGACTAGCGGGAGTCTCGGGCGGGGAGCTGTTTTTT. This chain joins TRBV10-3 and TRBJ2-2; TRBD2 matches at 14 bases. Unmatched junction bases numbered 16, after V lost 3 bases and J lost 7 bases. This CDR3 contains 20 residues. Looked up from germline, CDR1 is ENHRY and CDR2 is SYGVKD.

This clonotype showed up just a few times. V is TRBV28 and J is TRBJ2-3; 11 nucleotides line up with TRBD2. Germline CDR1 and CDR2: MDHEN and SYDVKM. The CDR3 consists of 19 residues. Trimming cost V 3 bases and J 2 bases; bases outside gene matches: 13. The chain's CDR3 is CASSLTPPGTSGFTDTQYF. CDR3 in DNA: TGTGCCAGCAGTTTGACACCCCCCGGGACTAGCGGCTTCACAGATACGCAGTATTTT. The variable domain in full, completed from reference TRBV28 and TRBJ2-3, reads DVKVTQSSRYLVKRTGEKVFLECVQDMDHENMFWYRQDPGLGLRLIYFSYDVKMKEKGDIPEGYSVSREKKERFSLILESASTNQTSMYLCASSLTPPGTSGFTDTQYFGPGTRLTVL.